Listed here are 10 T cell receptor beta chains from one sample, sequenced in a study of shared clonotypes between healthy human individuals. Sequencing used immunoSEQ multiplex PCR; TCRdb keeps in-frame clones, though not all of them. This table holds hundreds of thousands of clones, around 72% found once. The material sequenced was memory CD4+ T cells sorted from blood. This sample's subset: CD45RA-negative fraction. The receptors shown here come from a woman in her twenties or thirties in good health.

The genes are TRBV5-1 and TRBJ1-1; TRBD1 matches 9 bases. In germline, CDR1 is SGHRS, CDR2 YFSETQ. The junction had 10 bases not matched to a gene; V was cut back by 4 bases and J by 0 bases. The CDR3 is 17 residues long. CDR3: CASSTGDRDFMNTEAFF. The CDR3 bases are TGCGCCAGCAGCACGGGGGACAGGGACTTCATGAACACTGAAGCTTTCTTT.

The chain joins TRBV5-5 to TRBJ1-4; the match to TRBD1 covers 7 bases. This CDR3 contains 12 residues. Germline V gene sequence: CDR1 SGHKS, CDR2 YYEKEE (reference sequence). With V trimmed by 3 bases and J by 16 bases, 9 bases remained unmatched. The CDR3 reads CASSYPGGPGFF. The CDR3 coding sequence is TGTGCCAGCAGCTACCCAGGGGGACCGGGGTTTTTT.

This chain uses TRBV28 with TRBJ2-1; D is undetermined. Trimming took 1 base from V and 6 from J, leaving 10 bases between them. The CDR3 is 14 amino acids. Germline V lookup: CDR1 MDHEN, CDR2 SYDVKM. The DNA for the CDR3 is TGTGCCAGCAGTTTATTGGGAAGATTCAATGAGCAGTTCTTC. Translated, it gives CASSLLGRFNEQFF.

CDR3 DNA sequence: TGTGCCAGCAGCTGGGGCTTGACAGGGGGCCCAGAGACCCAGTACTTC. It specifies CASSWGLTGGPETQYF. This chain connects TRBV7-9 to TRBJ2-5; the match to TRBD1 covers 10 bases. CDR1 and CDR2 from the germline V gene are SEHNR and FQNEAQ (reference sequence). Trimming cost V 4 bases and J 4 bases; bases outside gene matches: 9. This CDR3 is built from 16 residues.

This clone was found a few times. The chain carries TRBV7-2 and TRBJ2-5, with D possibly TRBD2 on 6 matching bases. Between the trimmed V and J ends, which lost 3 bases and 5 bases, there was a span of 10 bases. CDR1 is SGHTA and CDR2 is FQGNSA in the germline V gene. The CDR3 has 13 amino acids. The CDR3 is CASSFGSRETQYF. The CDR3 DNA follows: TGTGCCAGCAGCTTCGGGAGTCGGGAGACCCAGTACTTC.

CDR3 sequence reads: CASSETFSRFGYEQYF. The DNA of the CDR3 is TGTGCCAGCAGTGAAACGTTTAGCAGGTTTGGCTACGAGCAGTACTTC. The chain joins TRBV6-1 to TRBJ2-7, with D hard to call. Trimming pared 2 bases from V and 3 bases from J, leaving 17 bases between. Germline V gene sequence: CDR1 MNHNS, CDR2 SASEGT. The CDR3 is 16 amino acids.

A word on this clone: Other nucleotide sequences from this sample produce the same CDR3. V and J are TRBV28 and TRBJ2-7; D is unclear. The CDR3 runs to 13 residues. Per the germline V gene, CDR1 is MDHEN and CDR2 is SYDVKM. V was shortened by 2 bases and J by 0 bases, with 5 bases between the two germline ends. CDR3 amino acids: CASSLTNSYEQYF. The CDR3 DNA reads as TGTGCCAGCAGTTTAACTAACTCCTACGAGCAGTACTTC.

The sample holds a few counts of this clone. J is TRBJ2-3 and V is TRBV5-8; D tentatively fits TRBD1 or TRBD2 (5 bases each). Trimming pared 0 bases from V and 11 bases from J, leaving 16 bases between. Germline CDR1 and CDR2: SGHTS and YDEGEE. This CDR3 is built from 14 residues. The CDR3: CASSLGNTGTRQYF. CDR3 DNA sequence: TGTGCCAGCAGCTTGGGCAACACCGGGACCAGGCAGTATTTT.

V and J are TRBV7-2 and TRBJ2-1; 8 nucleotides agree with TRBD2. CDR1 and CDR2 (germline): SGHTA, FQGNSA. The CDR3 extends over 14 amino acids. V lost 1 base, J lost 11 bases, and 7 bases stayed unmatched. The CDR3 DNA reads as TGTGCCAGCAGCTTAGGGTCAGCGGGAGTTAAGCAGTTCTTC. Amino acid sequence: CASSLGSAGVKQFF. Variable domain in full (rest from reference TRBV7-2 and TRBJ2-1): GAGVSQSPSNKVTEKGKDVELRCDPISGHTALYWYRQSLGQGLEFLIYFQGNSAPDKSGLPSDRFSAERTGGSVSTLTIQRTQQEDSAVYLCASSLGSAGVKQFFGPGTRLTVL.

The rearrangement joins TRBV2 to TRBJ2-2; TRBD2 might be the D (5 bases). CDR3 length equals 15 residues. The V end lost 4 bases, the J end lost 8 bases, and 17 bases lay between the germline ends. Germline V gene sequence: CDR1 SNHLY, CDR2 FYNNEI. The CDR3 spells CASSAAESLLGELFF. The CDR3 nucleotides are TGTGCCAGCAGTGCAGCGGAGTCCTTGTTAGGGGAGCTGTTTTTT.